Reported below is one T cell receptor beta chain. Its target is not known. Treatment indicated: 15 Gy SBRT to primary tumor, nephrectomy 4 weeks later. The patient's renal cell carcinoma had clear cell pathology. Using immunoSEQ multiplex PCR, the repertoire was profiled, and TCRdb retains in-frame clones only, with some absent. The data contain around 9,200 clones, roughly 50% of them singletons. CDR3 length: 15 amino acids. Germline V gene sequence: CDR1 MNHNS, CDR2 SASEGT. V gave up 0 bases and J gave up 4 bases, with 12 bases separating them. The sample belongs to a study of radiation and T cells in renal cell carcinoma. Study-level points and caveats: Tumor samples were small regions of approximately 0.92 g. In blood, top tumor clones expanded by 2 weeks, shrinking by 4.

Sequencing used tumor tissue, obtained from a patient whose treatment included radiotherapy and nephrectomy. The chain has TRBV6-1 and TRBJ1-2, with D possibly matching TRBD1 (6 bases). The sequence derives from a man aged 60 to 75 with renal cell carcinoma. The CDR3 DNA reads TGTGCCAGCAGTGAAGCGACGGGGGCGTCCTATGGCTACACCTTC. This codes for CASSEATGASYGYTF.